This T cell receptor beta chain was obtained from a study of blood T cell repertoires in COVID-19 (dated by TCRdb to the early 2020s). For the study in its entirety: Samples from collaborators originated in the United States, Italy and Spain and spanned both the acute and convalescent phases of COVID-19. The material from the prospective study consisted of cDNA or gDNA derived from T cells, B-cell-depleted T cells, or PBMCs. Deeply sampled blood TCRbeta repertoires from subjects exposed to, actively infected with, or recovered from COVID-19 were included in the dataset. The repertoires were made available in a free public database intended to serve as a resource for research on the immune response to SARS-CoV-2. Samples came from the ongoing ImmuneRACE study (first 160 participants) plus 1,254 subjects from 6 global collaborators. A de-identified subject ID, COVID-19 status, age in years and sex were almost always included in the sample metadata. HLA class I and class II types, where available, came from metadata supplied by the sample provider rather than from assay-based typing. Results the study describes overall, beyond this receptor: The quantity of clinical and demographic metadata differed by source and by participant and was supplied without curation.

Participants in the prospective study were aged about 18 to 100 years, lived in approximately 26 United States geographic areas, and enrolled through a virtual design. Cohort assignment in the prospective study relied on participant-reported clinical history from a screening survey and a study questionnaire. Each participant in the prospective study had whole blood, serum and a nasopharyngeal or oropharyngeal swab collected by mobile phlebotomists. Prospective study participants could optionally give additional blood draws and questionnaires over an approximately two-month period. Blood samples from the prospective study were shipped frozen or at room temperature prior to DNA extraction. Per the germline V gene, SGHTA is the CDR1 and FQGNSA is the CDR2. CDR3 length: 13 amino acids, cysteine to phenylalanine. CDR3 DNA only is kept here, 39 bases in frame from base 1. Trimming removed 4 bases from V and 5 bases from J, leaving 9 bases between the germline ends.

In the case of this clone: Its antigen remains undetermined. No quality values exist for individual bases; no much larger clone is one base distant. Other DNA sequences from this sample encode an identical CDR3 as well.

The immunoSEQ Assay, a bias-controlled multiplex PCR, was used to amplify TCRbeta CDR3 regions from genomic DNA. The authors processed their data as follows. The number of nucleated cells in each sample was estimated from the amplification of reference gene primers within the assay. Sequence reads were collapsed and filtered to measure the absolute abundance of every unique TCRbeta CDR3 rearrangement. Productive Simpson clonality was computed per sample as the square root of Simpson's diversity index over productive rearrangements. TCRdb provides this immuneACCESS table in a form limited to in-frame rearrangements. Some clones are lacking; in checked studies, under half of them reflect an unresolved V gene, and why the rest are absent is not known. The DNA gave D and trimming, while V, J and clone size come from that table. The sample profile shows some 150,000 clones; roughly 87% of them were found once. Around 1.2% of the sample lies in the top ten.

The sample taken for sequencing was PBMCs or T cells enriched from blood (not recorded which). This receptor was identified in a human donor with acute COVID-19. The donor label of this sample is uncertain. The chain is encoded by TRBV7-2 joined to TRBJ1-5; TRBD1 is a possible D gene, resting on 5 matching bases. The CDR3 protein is CASSSQGDQPQHF. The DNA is TGTGCCAGCAGCTCACAAGGGGATCAGCCCCAGCATTTT.